Following are 18 T cell receptor beta chains from one sample sequenced in a study of shared clonotypes between healthy human individuals. Naive-designated CD8 cells lacked CD45RO, were positively enriched for CCR7, and omitted terminally differentiated effector memory CD45RA+ cells. This table comes from immunoSEQ multiplex PCR, and its TCRdb copy is limited to in-frame clones, with some not included. The top ten hold 1.5% to 2% of the sample, which has millions of clones, about 92% seen once. The material sequenced was naive CD8+ T cells from PBMCs. These receptors were collected from a man aged 18 to 29 in good health. Some clones in this sample may be carry-over from other donors' samples.

This clone was counted once. This chain links TRBV28 with TRBJ2-1; 13 nucleotides match TRBD2. Unmatched junction bases numbered 10, after V lost 3 bases and J lost 14 bases. Germline CDR1 is MDHEN and CDR2 is SYDVKM. This CDR3 region has 15 residues. The CDR3 loop reads CASSFSGLAGDREFF. In DNA, the CDR3 is TGTGCCAGCAGTTTCTCCGGACTAGCGGGGGATCGAGAGTTCTTC. Filled out from reference TRBV28 and TRBJ2-1, the complete variable domain reads DVKVTQSSRYLVKRTGEKVFLECVQDMDHENMFWYRQDPGLGLRLIYFSYDVKMKEKGDIPEGYSVSREKKERFSLILESASTNQTSMYLCASSFSGLAGDREFFGPGTRLTVL.

This clone was detected a few times. The rearrangement joins TRBV5-6 to TRBJ1-1; unclear D gene. The CDR3 has 12 amino acids. Trimming removed 4 bases from V and 11 bases from J, with 15 bases in between. Germline CDR1 and CDR2: SGHDT and YYEEEE. CDR3 nucleotides: TGTGCCAGCAGCGCTGCCCGATCCTCCGCTTTCTTT. Translation gives CASSAARSSAFF.

This clone was picked up a small number of times. This chain uses TRBV28 with TRBJ2-7, with D unresolved. Germline CDR1 is MDHEN and CDR2 is SYDVKM. Trimming cost V 2 bases and J 7 bases, with 6 bases left between them. This CDR3 has 11 amino acids. CDR3 DNA sequence: TGTGCCAGCAGTTTAGCGGCTGAGCAGTACTTC. Translation gives CASSLAAEQYF.

V is TRBV18 and J is TRBJ2-5; D call uncertain. This CDR3 has 12 residues. Germline V gene sequence: CDR1 KGHSH, CDR2 LQKENI. The V end was cut by 2 bases, the J end by 2 bases, with 3 bases between. The CDR3 loop reads CASSPYQETQYF. The CDR3 region has the DNA TGTGCCAGCTCACCATATCAAGAGACCCAGTACTTC.

Here the CDR3 reads CASSSRVGPYEQYF. The CDR3 DNA is TGTGCCAGCAGCTCCCGAGTGGGGCCCTACGAGCAGTACTTC. The rearrangement links TRBV7-2 to TRBJ2-7; possible D gene TRBD1, 5 bases. The CDR3 spans 14 residues. Between the trimmed V and J ends, which lost 4 bases and 2 bases, there was a span of 12 bases. The germline CDR1 and CDR2 sequences are SGHTA and FQGNSA.

The V gene is TRBV7-8, the J gene TRBJ2-3, with a tentative D call TRBD1 (7 bases). The CDR3 length is 15 residues. Trimming removed 1 base from V and 4 bases from J, with 12 bases in between. CDR1 is SGHVS, CDR2 FQNEAQ, per germline. CDR3 sequence: CASSLEEGAADTQYF. The CDR3 DNA reads as TGTGCCAGCAGCTTAGAGGAGGGGGCGGCAGATACGCAGTATTTT.

The rearrangement joins TRBV9 to TRBJ1-3, with TRBD1 as a possible D gene (5 bases). Trimming removed 0 bases from V and 8 bases from J, with 12 bases in between. Germline lookup yields CDR1 SGDLS and CDR2 YYNGEE. CDR3 size: 14 residues. The CDR3 spells CASSVEGLGDTIYF. Written as DNA, the CDR3 is TGTGCCAGCAGCGTAGAGGGCCTAGGGGACACCATATATTTT. Together with reference TRBV9 and TRBJ1-3, the CDR3 gives the full variable domain: DSGVTQTPKHLITATGQRVTLRCSPRSGDLSVYWYQQSLDQGLQFLIQYYNGEERAKGNILERFSAQQFPDLHSELNLSSLELGDSALYFCASSVEGLGDTIYFGEGSWLTVV.

This sequence joins TRBV27 and TRBJ2-7; TRBD2 might be the D (6 bases). V shed 4 bases and J shed 2 bases, with 9 bases lying between them. CDR1 and CDR2 (germline): MNHEY, SMNVEV (reference sequence). The CDR3 totals 13 residues. CDR3 sequence (DNA): TGTGCCAGCAGTTCGGGGGATCCCTACGAGCAGTACTTC. This encodes CASSSGDPYEQYF.

This clone was picked up one time. Other nucleotide sequences in the sample specify the same CDR3. The chain is built from TRBV29-1 and TRBJ2-5; D is perhaps TRBD1 (5 bases). V shed 2 bases and J shed 5 bases, with 9 bases lying between them. Per germline, CDR1 SQVTM and CDR2 ANQGSEA. This CDR3 comprises 12 residues. CDR3 sequence (DNA): TGCAGCGTTGAACGTAGGGGTGAGACCCAGTACTTC. This codes for CSVERRGETQYF.

This chain uses TRBV4-1 with TRBJ2-7; unclear D gene. The CDR3 spans 14 residues. The germline CDR1 and CDR2 sequences are MGHRA and YSYEKL. The germline V and J ends were trimmed by 2 bases and 4 bases, with 12 bases remaining between them. The CDR3: CASSQSPAEYEQYF. CDR3 coding DNA: TGCGCCAGCAGCCAAAGCCCCGCCGAATACGAGCAGTACTTC.

This rearrangement joins TRBV28 to TRBJ2-4, with 10 bases matching TRBD2. The germline V gene has CDR1 MDHEN and CDR2 SYDVKM. Trimming at V came to 9 bases and at J to 6 bases, leaving 17 bases not matched to a gene. The CDR3 length is 17 residues. The CDR3 protein is CASRPGLAAVRGNIQYF. The CDR3 DNA follows: TGTGCCAGTCGTCCTGGACTAGCGGCCGTTCGGGGAAACATTCAGTACTTC.

The rearrangement uses TRBV5-1 and TRBJ2-7, with TRBD2 identical over 8 bases. Per the germline V gene, CDR1 is SGHRS and CDR2 is YFSETQ. This CDR3 spans 16 amino acids. With 4 bases clipped from V and 4 bases from J, the junction kept 13 bases outside the gene matches. The CDR3 reads CASSGERGPTVYEQYF. The CDR3 DNA reads TGCGCCAGCAGCGGCGAGCGGGGGCCGACCGTTTACGAGCAGTACTTC.

This chain joins TRBV11-2 and TRBJ2-5; 8 nucleotides match TRBD1. V dropped 5 bases and J dropped 4; count of bases not matched to a gene: 6. CDR3 length: 14 amino acids. Germline V gives CDR1 SGHAT, CDR2 FQNNGV. The CDR3 reads CASSGRTGLETQYF. The CDR3 DNA follows: TGTGCCAGCAGCGGCAGGACAGGGCTAGAGACCCAGTACTTC.

On this clone itself: Other DNA sequences in this sample translate to the same CDR3. V gene TRBV7-6 combines with J gene TRBJ2-1; D possibly corresponds to TRBD2 (5 bases). CDR3 size: 15 residues. Germline loops: CDR1 SGHVS, CDR2 FNYEAQ. Between the trimmed V and J ends, which lost 0 bases and 0 bases, there was a span of 6 bases. CDR3 DNA: TGTGCCAGCAGCTTAGCGGGGAGCTCCTACAATGAGCAGTTCTTC. Translated, it gives CASSLAGSSYNEQFF. The full variable domain, its missing parts supplied by reference TRBV7-6 and TRBJ2-1, is GAGVSQSPRYKVTKRGQDVALRCDPISGHVSLYWYRQALGQGPEFLTYFNYEAQQDKSGLPNDRFSAERPEGSISTLTIQRTEQRDSAMYRCASSLAGSSYNEQFFGPGTRLTVL.

This chain uses TRBV7-8 with TRBJ2-3; D gene uncertain. The CDR3 runs 15 residues. V was clipped by 5 bases and J by 0 bases, with 12 bases between them. Germline V gene data show CDR1 as SGHVS and CDR2 as FQNEAQ. CDR3: CASSRSSISTDTQYF. The CDR3 DNA reads as TGTGCCAGCAGCCGCAGTTCTATTAGCACAGATACGCAGTATTTT.

V and J are TRBV7-9 and TRBJ2-7; no definite D call. V was trimmed by 5 bases and J by 0 bases, leaving 14 bases between them. The germline V gene has CDR1 SEHNR and CDR2 FQNEAQ (reference sequence). The CDR3 runs 15 residues. The CDR3 loop reads CASSPGRILSYEQYF. As DNA, the CDR3 is TGTGCCAGCAGCCCCGGTCGGATCCTCTCCTACGAGCAGTACTTC. The variable domain in full, completed from reference TRBV7-9 and TRBJ2-7, reads DTGVSQNPRHKITKRGQNVTFRCDPISEHNRLYWYRQTLGQGPEFLTYFQNEAQLEKSRLLSDRFSAERPKGSFSTLEIQRTEQGDSAMYLCASSPGRILSYEQYFGPGTRLTVT.

Notes on this clone: The sample holds other DNA sequences that translate to the same CDR3. The V and J genes are TRBV29-1 and TRBJ2-1, with 12 bases aligning to TRBD2. This CDR3 contains 13 residues. The trim removed 6 bases at V and 9 bases at J, leaving 6 bases unmatched. CDR1 is SQVTM, CDR2 ANQGSEA, per germline. Here the CDR3 reads CSVLAGGLGEQFF. In DNA form, the CDR3 reads TGCAGCGTACTAGCGGGGGGCTTAGGTGAGCAGTTCTTC.

This chain uses TRBV27 with TRBJ2-7; 7 bases agree with TRBD2. V was clipped by 6 bases and J by 4 bases; unmatched bases: 9. The CDR3 sequence is 14 residues long. Germline lookup yields CDR1 MNHEY and CDR2 SMNVEV (reference sequence). DNA of the CDR3: TGTGCCAGCAGCCAGACTAGCTACTTTTACGAGCAGTACTTC. This codes for CASSQTSYFYEQYF.